These 32 T cell receptor beta chains came from one sample sequenced in a study of shared clonotypes between healthy human individuals. Sequenced by immunoSEQ multiplex PCR; TCRdb stores in-frame clones only, minus some. In the table there are millions of clones, more than 80% of which are singletons. Sequencing was done on a sample of naive CD4+ T cells sorted from blood. Subset described: CD45RA+ positively selected. The receptor source for this set is a man younger than 35 in good health.

The gene calls are TRBV2 and TRBJ2-3, with TRBD2 identical over 13 bases. The germline V gene has CDR1 SNHLY and CDR2 FYNNEI. V shed 10 bases, J shed 3 bases, and the junction held 7 bases outside the gene matches. There are 15 residues in the CDR3. The CDR3 protein is CATGLAGKITDTQYF. The CDR3 DNA reads as TGTGCCACGGGACTAGCGGGAAAAATAACAGATACGCAGTATTTT.

CDR3 sequence: CASSRRTSNFVGNQPQHF. CDR3 DNA: TGTGCCAGTAGTAGGCGGACGTCAAACTTCGTAGGCAATCAGCCCCAGCATTTT. V usage is TRBV19 and J usage is TRBJ1-5; D gene unclear. The length of the CDR3 is 18 residues. Germline CDR1 is LNHDA and CDR2 is SQIVND (reference sequence). With 4 bases removed from V and 2 bases from J, the gap between germline ends came to 21 bases.

J is TRBJ1-3 and V is TRBV19, with a weak D call TRBD1 (6 bases). CDR1 is LNHDA, CDR2 SQIVND, per germline (reference sequence). There are 15 residues in the CDR3. Trimming removed 6 bases at V and 2 bases at J, with 14 bases between. The CDR3 protein is CASRLTGDTGNTIYF. The CDR3 region has the DNA TGTGCCAGTAGGTTGACAGGCGATACTGGAAACACCATATATTTT.

Comment on this clone: Distinct nucleotide sequences in the sample also encode this CDR3. The rearrangement links TRBV29-1 to TRBJ1-2; 9 nucleotides line up with TRBD1. V shed 6 bases, J shed 3 bases, and the junction held 2 bases outside the gene matches. The germline CDR1 and CDR2 sequences are SQVTM and ANQGSEA. The CDR3 sequence is 12 residues long. CDR3 nucleotides: TGCAGCGTCACAGGGGGCGACTATGGCTACACCTTC. Encoded protein: CSVTGGDYGYTF.

The V call is TRBV5-6, the J call TRBJ1-2; unclear D gene. V was trimmed by 4 bases and J by 3 bases, leaving 10 bases between them. The CDR3 has 13 amino acids. CDR1 and CDR2 (germline): SGHDT, YYEEEE. The CDR3 coding sequence is TGTGCCAGCAGCCCTGGGAACCACTATGGCTACACCTTC. Amino acid sequence: CASSPGNHYGYTF.

The table lists this clone with a count of one. The V call is TRBV6-5, the J call TRBJ1-2, with 7 nucleotides matching TRBD1. This CDR3 is 15 amino acids long. After removal of 0 bases from V and 8 bases from J, the junction contained 9 bases not matched to a gene. Germline assignment: CDR1 MNHEY and CDR2 SVGAGI. Here the CDR3 DNA reads TGTGCCAGCAGTTACTCGGGGACAGCTACCTGGGGCTACACCTTC. Its translation is CASSYSGTATWGYTF.

The chain joins TRBV5-1 to TRBJ1-3, with 8 bases aligning to TRBD1. The germline CDR1 and CDR2 sequences are SGHRS and YFSETQ. Losses at the gene ends were 4 bases for V and 4 bases for J; bases not matched to a gene: 4. The CDR3 covers 14 residues. Here the CDR3 DNA reads TGCGCCAGCAGCGCGGGACAGGCCGGAAACACCATATATTTT. It is translated as CASSAGQAGNTIYF.

This clone was recorded once. This CDR3 is CASSLGQGGEKLFF. The DNA for the CDR3 is TGTGCCAGCTCACTGGGACAGGGCGGCGAAAAACTGTTTTTT. This chain links TRBV18 with TRBJ1-4; 9 positions agree with TRBD1. J gave up 8 bases and V 4 bases, and 5 bases lay outside the gene matches. Germline V gene data show CDR1 as KGHSH and CDR2 as LQKENI. This CDR3 is 14 amino acids long.

The chain couples TRBV28 to TRBJ1-2; TRBD1 matches at 7 bases. Trimming removed 5 bases from V and 8 bases from J; junction bases left unmatched: 5. Germline loops: CDR1 MDHEN, CDR2 SYDVKM. The CDR3 consists of 12 residues. The CDR3 protein is CASSGYRGGYTF. DNA for the CDR3: TGTGCCAGCAGTGGGTACAGGGGCGGCTACACCTTC.

The table lists this clone with a few counts. The rearrangement joins TRBV2 to TRBJ2-5; the D gene is possibly TRBD1 (5 bases). CDR1 and CDR2 from the germline V gene are SNHLY and FYNNEI. The CDR3 has 13 amino acids. V gave up 3 bases and J gave up 5 bases, with 10 bases separating them. The CDR3 is CASSDRVPETQYF. In DNA, the CDR3 is TGTGCCAGCAGTGACAGGGTTCCGGAGACCCAGTACTTC.

V gene TRBV9 combines with J gene TRBJ2-1; 8 bases align to TRBD2. In germline, CDR1 is SGDLS, CDR2 YYNGEE. The V gene end was trimmed by 0 bases and the J gene end by 6 bases; junction bases not matched to a gene: 5. This CDR3 region has 15 residues. In DNA, the CDR3 is TGTGCCAGCAGCGTAGTCCCTAGCGGGTCCAATGAGCAGTTCTTC. Protein product: CASSVVPSGSNEQFF.

CDR3 sequence reads: CASSLSTASNQPQHF. As DNA, the CDR3 is TGTGCCAGCAGTTTATCGACAGCGAGCAATCAGCCCCAGCATTTT. The chain couples TRBV27 to TRBJ1-5; D is possibly TRBD1 (5 bases). The V end lost 0 bases, the J end lost 1 base, and 7 bases lay between the germline ends. Germline CDR1 MNHEY, CDR2 SMNVEV (reference sequence). The CDR3 has 15 amino acids.

The chain links TRBV10-3 to TRBJ1-2; the D gene is possibly TRBD1 (5 bases). The CDR3 extends over 14 amino acids. Per the germline V gene, CDR1 is ENHRY and CDR2 is SYGVKD. Trimming cost V 2 bases and J 5 bases, with 12 bases left between them. Written as DNA, the CDR3 is TGTGCCATCAGTGAGGGTGACGGGGGATATGGCTACACCTTC. Translated: CAISEGDGGYGYTF.

The V gene is TRBV29-1, the J gene TRBJ2-1; maybe TRBD1 (6 bases). The CDR3 covers 12 residues. CDR1 is SQVTM and CDR2 is ANQGSEA in the germline V gene. V lost 5 bases and J lost 9, with 14 bases in between. The CDR3 protein is CSVTLDRIEQFF. For the CDR3, the DNA is TGCAGCGTTACCCTGGACAGAATTGAGCAGTTCTTC.

This chain links TRBV5-1 with TRBJ1-2; D unclear. CDR1 is SGHRS, CDR2 YFSETQ, per germline. The germline V and J ends were trimmed by 0 bases and 7 bases, with 7 bases remaining between them. The CDR3 is 12 residues long. CDR3 nucleotides: TGCGCCAGCAGCTTGGAGTACAGTGGCTACACCTTC. It translates to CASSLEYSGYTF. Looking up the rest from reference TRBV5-1 and TRBJ1-2 gives the full variable domain: KAGVTQTPRYLIKTRGQQVTLSCSPISGHRSVSWYQQTPGQGLQFLFEYFSETQRNKGNFPGRFSGRQFSNSRSEMNVSTLELGDSALYLCASSLEYSGYTFGSGTRLTVV.

Concerning this clone itself: The identical CDR3 is also encoded by other nucleotide sequences in the sample. The chain is built from TRBV6-5 and TRBJ2-3; weak D call: TRBD1 (5 bases). Trimming removed 5 bases at V and 0 bases at J, with 12 bases between. The germline V gene has CDR1 MNHEY and CDR2 SVGAGI. The CDR3 runs to 15 residues. CDR3 sequence (DNA): TGTGCCAGCAGTGCTCGACAGTCTAGCACAGATACGCAGTATTTT. This gives the protein CASSARQSSTDTQYF.

CDR3 nucleotide sequence: TGCGCCAGCAACGAGGAGACAGGGGGCCCCTACGAGCAGTACTTC. It yields the protein CASNEETGGPYEQYF. V gene TRBV10-2 combines with J gene TRBJ2-7; 10 bases fit TRBD1. The CDR3 length is 15 residues. Trimming removed 7 bases from V and 2 bases from J; junction bases left unmatched: 8. The germline V gene encodes CDR1 WSHSY and CDR2 SAAADI.

This sequence joins TRBV5-4 and TRBJ2-7, with 9 bases aligning to TRBD2. The CDR3 is 15 residues long. Germline values: CDR1 SGHNT, CDR2 YYREEE (reference sequence). V shed 4 bases and J 4 bases; nucleotides not matched to a gene: 9. Here the CDR3 reads CASSLGASGAYEQYF. The CDR3 nucleotides read TGTGCCAGCAGCCTTGGGGCTAGCGGGGCGTACGAGCAGTACTTC.

The chain employs TRBV10-3 and TRBJ2-1, with unresolved D. Germline loops: CDR1 ENHRY, CDR2 SYGVKD. This CDR3 region has 13 residues. V was clipped by 7 bases and J by 4 bases, with 11 bases between them. CDR3 loop: CAITPGGYNEQFF. CDR3 bases: TGTGCCATCACCCCAGGTGGATACAATGAGCAGTTCTTC.

The CDR3 region is CASKAVTYNEQFF. The DNA of the CDR3 is TGTGCCAGCAAAGCGGTTACCTACAATGAGCAGTTCTTC. This chain links TRBV6-1 with TRBJ2-1; D may be TRBD2 (5 bases). Between the trimmed V and J ends, which lost 7 bases and 2 bases, there was a span of 9 bases. CDR3 length: 13 amino acids. The germline gives CDR1 MNHNS, CDR2 SASEGT.

CDR3 in DNA: TGTGCCAGCAGCTTAGCAGATGGAATCTCTGGAAACACCATATATTTT. This codes for CASSLADGISGNTIYF. This rearrangement joins TRBV7-2 to TRBJ1-3; the D is unclear. The V end lost 0 bases, the J end lost 0 bases, and 9 bases lay between the germline ends. CDR3 length equals 16 residues. The germline V gene encodes CDR1 SGHTA and CDR2 FQGNSA.

In regard to this clone: Other DNA sequences within the sample encode an identical CDR3. The genes are TRBV6-5 and TRBJ1-1; the match to TRBD1 covers 10 bases. The ends lost 5 bases at V and 2 bases at J; junction bases unmatched: 5. In germline, CDR1 is MNHEY, CDR2 SVGAGI. CDR3 length equals 15 residues. CDR3 amino acids: CASSPRDRGNTEAFF. The CDR3 DNA follows: TGTGCCAGCAGTCCGCGGGACAGGGGTAACACTGAAGCTTTCTTT.

This chain uses TRBV7-9 with TRBJ2-1; D call uncertain. CDR3 length: 15 residues. Germline V gene sequence: CDR1 SEHNR, CDR2 FQNEAQ (reference sequence). V lost 3 bases, J lost 4 bases, and 13 bases lay in between. CDR3 coding DNA: TGTGCCAGCAGCTTGGATAGGGCTTCGTACAATGAGCAGTTCTTC. It translates to CASSLDRASYNEQFF.

The V and J genes are TRBV6-1 and TRBJ2-7; D perhaps matches TRBD2 (6 bases). The CDR3 extends over 14 amino acids. Deletions cut 1 base from V and 3 bases from J, with 10 bases between. CDR1 is MNHNS, CDR2 SASEGT, per germline. The CDR3 spells CASSEGVGLYEQYF. DNA of the CDR3: TGTGCCAGCAGTGAAGGGGTGGGACTCTACGAGCAGTACTTC.

The chain is built from TRBV6-5 and TRBJ1-6; D is undetermined. The V end was cut by 5 bases, the J end by 6 bases, with 11 bases between. Looked up from germline, CDR1 is MNHEY and CDR2 is SVGAGI. This CDR3 is built from 14 residues. CDR3 protein: CASSITRSNSPLHF. The CDR3 DNA follows: TGTGCCAGCAGTATTACTCGCTCTAATTCACCCCTCCACTTT.

The chain has TRBV4-1 and TRBJ1-4; D may be TRBD1 (6 bases). The length of the CDR3 is 18 residues. Trimming removed 0 bases at V and 8 bases at J, with 22 bases between. Germline V gene sequence: CDR1 MGHRA, CDR2 YSYEKL. The CDR3 spells CASSQDPGLRPGEEKLFF. CDR3 DNA sequence: TGCGCCAGCAGCCAAGATCCGGGGCTGCGACCAGGGGAGGAAAAACTGTTTTTT.

V gene TRBV18 combines with J gene TRBJ1-1, with TRBD1 identical over 8 bases. The CDR3 covers 14 residues. Germline CDR1 reads KGHSH; CDR2 reads LQKENI. V was clipped by 4 bases and J by 1 base; unmatched bases: 2. CDR3: CASSQGTGNTEAFF. The CDR3 DNA follows: TGTGCCAGCTCACAAGGGACAGGGAACACTGAAGCTTTCTTT.

The chain combines TRBV9 with TRBJ1-1; D gene uncertain. This CDR3 has 14 amino acids. Trimming removed 6 bases from V and 5 bases from J, with 17 bases in between. The germline V gene has CDR1 SGDLS and CDR2 YYNGEE. The CDR3 region is CASTSQAGATEAFF. In DNA form, the CDR3 reads TGTGCCAGCACCTCACAAGCGGGTGCAACTGAAGCTTTCTTT.

The rearrangement joins TRBV14 to TRBJ1-1, with no clear D. Germline values: CDR1 SGHDN, CDR2 FVKESK. The CDR3 consists of 14 residues. V was cut by 0 bases and J by 0 bases, with 5 bases left in between. CDR3 DNA: TGTGCCAGCAGCCAAGACCTTTTGAACACTGAAGCTTTCTTT. This gives the protein CASSQDLLNTEAFF. Variable domain in full (rest from reference TRBV14 and TRBJ1-1): EAGVTQFPSHSVIEKGQTVTLRCDPISGHDNLYWYRRVMGKEIKFLLHFVKESKQDESGMPNNRFLAERTGGTYSTLKVQPAELEDSGVYFCASSQDLLNTEAFFGQGTRLTVV.

The chain combines TRBV19 with TRBJ1-1; no definite D call. Germline CDR1 is LNHDA and CDR2 is SQIVND (reference sequence). V dropped 6 bases and J dropped 1 base, with 3 bases sitting between them. The CDR3 consists of 11 residues. The CDR3 is CASRTNTEAFF. The DNA of the CDR3 is TGTGCCAGTAGAACGAACACTGAAGCTTTCTTT.

The chain joins TRBV11-3 to TRBJ2-1; maybe TRBD2 (6 bases). The germline V and J ends were trimmed by 5 bases and 9 bases, with 14 bases remaining between them. Germline CDR1 reads SGHNT; CDR2 reads YENEEA. This CDR3 is 13 amino acids long. This chain's CDR3 is CASSVLSSAEQFF. The CDR3, as DNA: TGTGCCAGCAGCGTTTTGTCTAGCGCTGAGCAGTTCTTC. Drawing the rest from reference TRBV11-3 and TRBJ2-1, the complete variable domain is EAGVVQSPRYKIIEKKQPVAFWCNPISGHNTLYWYLQNLGQGPELLIRYENEEAVDDSQLPKDRFSAERLKGVDSTLKIQPAELGDSAVYLCASSVLSSAEQFFGPGTRLTVL.

CDR3 amino acids: CASSQGGRTTNEKLFF. The CDR3 DNA sequence: TGTGCCAGCAGCCAAGGGGGCAGAACAACTAATGAAAAACTGTTTTTT. This rearrangement joins TRBV7-2 to TRBJ1-4; 7 positions match TRBD1. There are 16 residues in the CDR3. Germline V gene sequence: CDR1 SGHTA, CDR2 FQGNSA. V lost 5 bases to trimming and J lost 0 bases; unmatched junction nucleotides: 6.